This TCR beta chain was retrieved from a study of monozygotic twins with inflammatory bowel disease. TCRdb reprocessed the 5' RACE reads and stores each CDR3 protein as one record, lacking DNA. The listing records approximately 400,000 distinct CDR3 sequences. The CDR3 sequence is 19 residues long. Looked up from germline, CDR1 is LGHDT and CDR2 is YNNKEL (reference sequence). The chain has TRBV3-1 and TRBJ1-1; TCRdb outputs TRBD1, but without DNA this stays unchecked. Sequencing used blood. The TCR originated in a human donor with ulcerative colitis or Crohn's disease, or a healthy co-twin of an affected twin (not recorded which). CDR3 residues: CASSQDRCFAGAANTEAFF.